Listed below are T cell receptor beta chains from one sample, sequenced in a study of blood T cell repertoires in COVID-19. Produced via immunoSEQ multiplex PCR; TCRdb's table is partial and in-frame only. This sample has about 140,000 clones; more than 60% occur once, and the top ten carry around 9.5%. Material: peripheral blood. The receptors stem from a woman aged 45-65 years with active or convalescent COVID-19. Both conserved end residues are part of each CDR3. The D gene is left open where the match is weak. Not all rows give a size; the values are once, few, many and, for expanded clones, a class.

d_call: .; v_call: TRBV29-1; clone_size: .; j_call: TRBJ1-2; cdr3_nt: TGCAGCGTTGTCAGCGCTATTGCGTATGGCTACACCTTC; cdr3_aa: CSVVSAIAYGYTF
d_call: TRBD1; v_call: TRBV14; clone_size: .; j_call: TRBJ1-1; cdr3_nt: TGTGCCAGCACCCCAATGCCGGGACAGGGGAACACTGAAGCTTTCTTT; cdr3_aa: CASTPMPGQGNTEAFF
d_call: .; v_call: TRBV27; clone_size: .; j_call: TRBJ1-2; cdr3_nt: TGTGCCAGCAGTCATGGGGCTGCCTATGGCTACACCTTC; cdr3_aa: CASSHGAAYGYTF
d_call: .; v_call: TRBV7-8; clone_size: .; j_call: TRBJ2-7; cdr3_nt: TGTGCCAGCAGCTTGGAGTTGTCCTACGAGCAGTACTTC; cdr3_aa: CASSLELSYEQYF
d_call: .; v_call: TRBV28; clone_size: .; j_call: TRBJ2-6; cdr3_nt: TGTGCCAGCAGAGCCCCCGGCTCTGGGGCCAACGTCCTGACTTTC; cdr3_aa: CASRAPGSGANVLTF
d_call: TRBD1; v_call: TRBV18; clone_size: .; j_call: TRBJ1-3; cdr3_nt: TGTGCCAGCTCGCAAGGGACAGGGGGCTCTGGAAACACCATATATTTT; cdr3_aa: CASSQGTGGSGNTIYF
d_call: TRBD1; v_call: TRBV15; clone_size: .; j_call: TRBJ2-1; cdr3_nt: TGTGCCACCAGCACTTCGGACAGGGGAAACAATGAGCAGTTCTTC; cdr3_aa: CATSTSDRGNNEQFF
d_call: TRBD1; v_call: TRBV19; clone_size: .; j_call: TRBJ1-1; cdr3_nt: TGTGCCACAAGACAGGGGGCATCGAACACTGAAGCTTTCTTT; cdr3_aa: CATRQGASNTEAFF
d_call: TRBD1; v_call: TRBV7-2; clone_size: few; j_call: TRBJ1-3; cdr3_nt: TGTGCCAGCAGCCAAGGACAGGGGAGAAACACCATATATTTT; cdr3_aa: CASSQGQGRNTIYF
d_call: .; v_call: TRBV3-1/TRBV3-2; clone_size: .; j_call: TRBJ1-1; cdr3_nt: TGTGCCAGCAGGCAAAGGGGACTGGGGGGCACTGAAGCTTTCTTT; cdr3_aa: CASRQRGLGGTEAFF
d_call: TRBD1; v_call: TRBV10-3; clone_size: .; j_call: TRBJ1-6; cdr3_nt: TGTGCCAGCCCCAGGGGGTATTATAATTCACCCCTCCACTTT; cdr3_aa: CASPRGYYNSPLHF
d_call: .; v_call: TRBV7-3; clone_size: .; j_call: TRBJ1-2; cdr3_nt: TGTGCCAGCAGCTTATTTTGGGGGCGCCGGTCTAACTATGGCTACACCTTC; cdr3_aa: CASSLFWGRRSNYGYTF
d_call: .; v_call: TRBV14; clone_size: few; j_call: TRBJ2-5; cdr3_nt: TGTGCCAGCAGCCAAGGGCCCTCAGGGCGCGAAGAGACCCAGTACTTC; cdr3_aa: CASSQGPSGREETQYF
d_call: TRBD2; v_call: TRBV3-1/TRBV3-2; clone_size: few; j_call: TRBJ2-6; cdr3_nt: TGTGCCAGCAGCCAAGTAATGAGCGGGACTGGGGCCAACGTCCTGACTTTC; cdr3_aa: CASSQVMSGTGANVLTF
d_call: .; v_call: TRBV6-5; clone_size: .; j_call: TRBJ1-3; cdr3_nt: TGTGCCAGCAGTTTTACCGGGTTGGCGAAAGGAAACACCATATATTTT; cdr3_aa: CASSFTGLAKGNTIYF
d_call: .; v_call: TRBV7-2; clone_size: .; j_call: TRBJ1-5; cdr3_nt: TGTGCCAGCAGCCCCCGGCAGGGGTACGATCAGCCCCAGCATTTT; cdr3_aa: CASSPRQGYDQPQHF
d_call: TRBD2; v_call: TRBV30; clone_size: .; j_call: TRBJ2-1; cdr3_nt: TGTGCCTGGGACAAGACTAGCGGGGCTTACAATGAGCAGTTCTTC; cdr3_aa: CAWDKTSGAYNEQFF
d_call: .; v_call: TRBV21-1; clone_size: .; j_call: TRBJ1-1; cdr3_nt: TGTGCCAGCTCTCCGGGACAGGGTCCCTTCGGAAGACTGAACACTGAAGCTTTCTTT; cdr3_aa: CASSPGQGPFGRLNTEAFF
d_call: .; v_call: TRBV18; clone_size: .; j_call: TRBJ1-1; cdr3_nt: TGTGCCAGCTCACCATTAGGAGGGGCTGGCACTGAAGCTTTCTTT; cdr3_aa: CASSPLGGAGTEAFF
d_call: TRBD1; v_call: TRBV7-8; clone_size: .; j_call: TRBJ2-5; cdr3_nt: TGTGCCAGCAGCTTGGTGCCGACAGGGAGAATGGAGACCCAGTACTTC; cdr3_aa: CASSLVPTGRMETQYF
d_call: TRBD1; v_call: TRBV4-2; clone_size: once; j_call: TRBJ1-2; cdr3_nt: TGTGCCAGCAGCCGCAACCGGGACAGGGAGGACTATGGCTACACCTTC; cdr3_aa: CASSRNRDREDYGYTF
d_call: TRBD2; v_call: TRBV7-2; clone_size: .; j_call: TRBJ2-3; cdr3_nt: TGTGCCAGCAGCTTGGTGTCTAGCGGGGGGGAGACGCAGTATTTT; cdr3_aa: CASSLVSSGGETQYF
d_call: TRBD2; v_call: TRBV19; clone_size: .; j_call: TRBJ2-2; cdr3_nt: TGTGCCAGTAGAGGGACTAGCGGGACCGGGGAGCTGTTTTTT; cdr3_aa: CASRGTSGTGELFF
d_call: TRBD1; v_call: TRBV20-1; clone_size: .; j_call: TRBJ1-2; cdr3_nt: TGCAGTGCTAGTGGACAGGGGGCGTATGGCTACACCTTC; cdr3_aa: CSASGQGAYGYTF
d_call: .; v_call: TRBV6-1; clone_size: .; j_call: TRBJ2-7; cdr3_nt: TGTGCCAGCAGTGAGGTCTTCAGCTCCTACGAGCAGTACTTC; cdr3_aa: CASSEVFSSYEQYF
d_call: .; v_call: TRBV11-1; clone_size: .; j_call: TRBJ2-7; cdr3_nt: TGTGCCAGCAGTCCCCAACACTCCTACGAGCAGTACTTC; cdr3_aa: CASSPQHSYEQYF
d_call: .; v_call: TRBV28; clone_size: .; j_call: TRBJ2-2; cdr3_nt: TGTGCCAGCAGTTTTGGGTCTACCCGGGCCGGGGAGCTGTTTTTT; cdr3_aa: CASSFGSTRAGELFF
d_call: .; v_call: TRBV2; clone_size: few; j_call: TRBJ1-1; cdr3_nt: TGTGCCAGCAGTAAGGAGGGGGGGTGGACTGAAGCTTTCTTT; cdr3_aa: CASSKEGGWTEAFF
d_call: TRBD2; v_call: TRBV7-2; clone_size: .; j_call: TRBJ2-2; cdr3_nt: TGTGCCAGCAGCTTAACGGGGGGGAACACCGGGGAGCTGTTTTTT; cdr3_aa: CASSLTGGNTGELFF
d_call: TRBD1; v_call: TRBV15; clone_size: .; j_call: TRBJ2-1; cdr3_nt: TGTGCCACCAGCTCATACTCCGACAGGGGCGATGAGCAGTTCTTC; cdr3_aa: CATSSYSDRGDEQFF